These T cell receptor beta chains were read from a single sample in a study of blood T cell repertoires in COVID-19. Profiled with immunoSEQ multiplex PCR; TCRdb holds only in-frame clones, not every one. The data contain tens of thousands of clones, roughly 80% of them singletons. Sequenced input: peripheral blood. The receptors shown here come from a man aged 70-80 years with active COVID-19. Each CDR3 is given with its conserved first and last residue. Fields, in order: J gene, V gene, clone size, D gene, CDR3 DNA, CDR3 protein. A D gene is named only where the DNA matches it firmly. The size entry is marked missing in some rows and otherwise reads once, few, many or a size class.

j_gene: TRBJ2-7; v_gene: TRBV11-2; abundance: NA; d_gene: TRBD2; CDR3nt: TGTGCCAGCAGCTTGACTAGCGGGGCCTCCTTAGAGCAGTACTTC; CDR3aa: CASSLTSGASLEQYF
j_gene: TRBJ1-2; v_gene: TRBV18; abundance: NA; d_gene: NA; CDR3nt: TGTGCCAGCTCACCCAGCGAGGCAGCAAACTATGGCTACACCTTC; CDR3aa: CASSPSEAANYGYTF
j_gene: TRBJ2-5; v_gene: TRBV5-6; abundance: NA; d_gene: NA; CDR3nt: TGTGCCAGCAGCTTACAGGGTAGGGAGACCCAGTACTTC; CDR3aa: CASSLQGRETQYF
j_gene: TRBJ2-3; v_gene: TRBV4-2; abundance: NA; d_gene: TRBD2; CDR3nt: TGTGCCAGCAGCCAAGCACTAGCGGGTTTTAGCACAGATACGCAGTATTTT; CDR3aa: CASSQALAGFSTDTQYF
j_gene: TRBJ2-7; v_gene: TRBV29-1; abundance: NA; d_gene: NA; CDR3nt: TGCAGCGTTGGGGTCCGGGGAAACCCATACGAGCAGTACTTC; CDR3aa: CSVGVRGNPYEQYF
j_gene: TRBJ2-1; v_gene: TRBV6-5; abundance: NA; d_gene: TRBD1; CDR3nt: TGTGCCACCGCGGGACAGGCCAATGAGCAGTTCTTC; CDR3aa: CATAGQANEQFF
j_gene: TRBJ2-7; v_gene: TRBV5-1; abundance: NA; d_gene: NA; CDR3nt: TGCGCCAGCAGCTTGAATTCCCCGACATCCTACGAGCAGTACTTC; CDR3aa: CASSLNSPTSYEQYF
j_gene: TRBJ1-2; v_gene: TRBV11-2; abundance: NA; d_gene: NA; CDR3nt: TGTGCCAGCAGCACCACATATGGCTACACCTTC; CDR3aa: CASSTTYGYTF
j_gene: TRBJ1-4; v_gene: TRBV16; abundance: NA; d_gene: NA; CDR3nt: TGTGCCAGCAGCCAATCAGCGGGGCACTTTAATGAAAAACTGTTTTTT; CDR3aa: CASSQSAGHFNEKLFF
j_gene: TRBJ1-5; v_gene: TRBV12-3/TRBV12-4; abundance: NA; d_gene: NA; CDR3nt: TGTGCCAGTGGGGCAGGATATCAGCCCCAGCATTTT; CDR3aa: CASGAGYQPQHF
j_gene: TRBJ1-4; v_gene: TRBV15; abundance: NA; d_gene: TRBD1; CDR3nt: TGTGCCACCAGCAGAGGGAGGACAGGGGCTAATGAAAAACTGTTTTTT; CDR3aa: CATSRGRTGANEKLFF
j_gene: TRBJ1-2; v_gene: TRBV12-3/TRBV12-4; abundance: NA; d_gene: NA; CDR3nt: TGTGCCAGCAGTCCGGGTTCTAACTATGGCTACACCTTC; CDR3aa: CASSPGSNYGYTF
j_gene: TRBJ2-7; v_gene: TRBV28; abundance: NA; d_gene: NA; CDR3nt: TGTGCCAGCAGTCGGGGGGCGCTTGTTCCCTACGAGCAGTACTTC; CDR3aa: CASSRGALVPYEQYF
j_gene: TRBJ1-2; v_gene: TRBV19; abundance: few; d_gene: TRBD1; CDR3nt: TGTGCCAGTACCCAGGACAGGGACTATGGCTACACCTTC; CDR3aa: CASTQDRDYGYTF
j_gene: TRBJ2-1; v_gene: TRBV12-3/TRBV12-4; abundance: NA; d_gene: NA; CDR3nt: TGTGCCAGCAGCCCGGACAGAAATGAGCAGTTCTTC; CDR3aa: CASSPDRNEQFF
j_gene: TRBJ2-3; v_gene: TRBV11-2; abundance: NA; d_gene: TRBD1; CDR3nt: TGTGCCAGCAGCCGCTATTCGACAGGGGCCCCCGATACGCAGTATTTT; CDR3aa: CASSRYSTGAPDTQYF
j_gene: TRBJ2-5; v_gene: TRBV2; abundance: NA; d_gene: TRBD2; CDR3nt: TGTGCCGGAGTAGCGGGGGGGGGAGAGACCCAGTACTTC; CDR3aa: CAGVAGGGETQYF